What follows is one T cell receptor beta chain and its context. CDR3 length equals 15 residues. The J segment lost 6 bases and the V segment lost 5 bases, leaving 8 bases of the junction unmatched. Germline CDR1 is MRHNA and CDR2 is SNTAGT. These data belong to a study of blood T cell repertoires in COVID-19. Study-wide background: The origin of the acute and convalescent COVID-19 samples was the United States, Italy and Spain. PBMCs, B-cell-depleted T cells, or T cells provided the cDNA or gDNA that made up the material.

In the original processing: Nucleated cell counts were estimated from reference gene primer amplification. TCRdb keeps only in-frame clones here, not all; method: immunoSEQ multiplex PCR. V, J and clone size derive from that table, while D and trimming were established from the DNA sequence. The table has about 98,000 clones, about four fifths seen once. What was sequenced was peripheral blood. The clonotype was recovered from an older man with acute or convalescent COVID-19. This sequence joins TRBV6-4 and TRBJ2-1; 9 bases align to TRBD1. CDR3 coding DNA: TGTGCCAGCAGTCCACAGGGGGCGGTAAGCAATGAGCAGTTCTTC. It codes for CASSPQGAVSNEQFF.